A single sample is the source of the 5 T cell receptor beta chains below, sequenced in a study of CXCR3-negative and CXCR3-positive naive CD8 T cells. It was by 5' RACE with UMI labels that the TRB cDNA libraries were prepared. TCRdb reworked the 5' RACE reads into one entry per CDR3 protein, no DNA. Its table records 150,000 or so distinct CDR3 sequences. Sequenced sample: naive CXCR3- CD8+ T cells from blood. Subset indicated: CD45RO-CCR7+CD27+CD95- naive CD8+ T cells lacking CXCR3 (TNR3-). These receptors all come from a human donor in good health. Some clones in this sample may be carry-over from other donors' samples.

The rearrangement uses TRBV5-1 and TRBJ1-5; TCRdb designates TRBD1, a call that cannot be tested without DNA. This CDR3 has 17 residues. The germline V gene encodes CDR1 SGHRS and CDR2 YFSETQ. CDR3 region: CDSSYRPRDRLNQPQHF.

The chain links TRBV29-1 to TRBJ1-6; the D call of TRBD1 rests on TCRdb alone, since no DNA is present to check it. CDR1 SQVTM and CDR2 ANQGSEA come from the germline V gene. The CDR3 length is 13 residues. CDR3 sequence: CSAGTGGNSPLHF. Drawing the rest from reference TRBV29-1 and TRBJ1-6, the complete variable domain is SAVISQKPSRDICQRGTSLTIQCQVDSQVTMMFWYRQQPGQSLTLIATANQGSEATYESGFVIDKFPISRPNLTFSTLTVSNMSPEDSSIYLCSAGTGGNSPLHFGNGTRLTVT.

The V gene is TRBV3-1, the J gene TRBJ1-2; no DNA is available, so the TRBD1 call from TCRdb remains unchecked. This CDR3 region has 15 residues. Germline V lookup: CDR1 LGHDT, CDR2 YNNKEL (reference sequence). CDR3 sequence reads: CASSHELKGGYGYTF.

This chain connects TRBV9 to TRBJ2-7; TCRdb selects TRBD1, and the lack of DNA leaves this call unchecked. Per germline, CDR1 SGDLS and CDR2 YYNGEE. The CDR3 has 14 amino acids. This chain's CDR3 is CASSGDRGLDEQYF.

The rearrangement joins TRBV5-6 to TRBJ2-7; no DNA is available, so the TRBD1 call from TCRdb remains unchecked. From germline, CDR1 is SGHDT and CDR2 YYEEEE. The CDR3 consists of 12 residues. CDR3 sequence: CASSARTGEQYF.